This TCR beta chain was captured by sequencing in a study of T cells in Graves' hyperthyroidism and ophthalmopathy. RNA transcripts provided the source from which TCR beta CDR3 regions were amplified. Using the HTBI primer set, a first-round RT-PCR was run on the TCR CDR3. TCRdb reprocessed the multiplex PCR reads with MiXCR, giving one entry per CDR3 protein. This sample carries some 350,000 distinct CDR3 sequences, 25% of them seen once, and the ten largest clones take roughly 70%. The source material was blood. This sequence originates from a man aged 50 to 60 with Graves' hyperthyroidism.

The CDR3 protein is CASSDGDRTNSPLHF. CDR3 nucleotide sequence: TGCGCCAGCAGTGATGGGGACAGAACAAATTCACCCCTCCACTTT. The rearrangement uses TRBV10-1 and TRBJ1-6; TRBD1 agrees at 7 bases. Trimming cost V 3 bases and J 7 bases; bases outside gene matches: 6. The CDR3 runs 15 residues. Germline CDR1 and CDR2: WNHNN and SYGVQD (reference sequence).